This paragraph reports one T cell receptor (beta chain). The data were taken from a study of cytomegalovirus exposure and HLA in healthy donors. The PCR was carried out with 60 Vbeta primers and 13 Jbeta primers. TCRdb keeps only in-frame clones here, not all; method: immunoSEQ multiplex PCR. Among 160,000 or so clones listed, about 83% were seen once. Trimming cost V 1 base and J 5 bases; bases outside gene matches: 7. The germline V gene has CDR1 MGHRA and CDR2 YSYEKL. This CDR3 contains 16 residues. Sequenced input: PBMCs. V is TRBV4-1 and J is TRBJ1-2, with 10 nucleotides matching TRBD1. The source of this sequence is a woman in her twenties or thirties in good health and CMV-seronegative. In DNA, the CDR3 is TGCGCCAGCAGCCAAGGACAGGGGGCGCTTGGGTATGGCTACACCTTC. Translation gives CASSQGQGALGYGYTF.